These T cell receptor beta chains were read from a single sample in a study of T cell responses to AZD1222 COVID-19 vaccine. Generated by immunoSEQ multiplex PCR, the TCRdb table keeps only in-frame clones and is missing some. The table has roughly 160,000 clones, about 90% seen once; the top ten hold 1% to 1.5%. This material consisted of peripheral blood, taken 28 days after the second AZD1222 dose. The receptors here all came from an adult who received the AZD1222 COVID-19 vaccine. CDR3s include the opening cysteine and the closing phenylalanine or tryptophan. The D gene is left open where the match is weak. Clone size is given for some rows only: seen once, a few or many times, or a class if the clone is expanded.

D gene: NA
V gene: TRBV30
J gene: TRBJ2-7
clone size: NA
CDR3 DNA: TGTGCCTGGAGTACCGACGGCCCCTACGAGCAGTACTTC
CDR3 protein: CAWSTDGPYEQYF

D gene: TRBD2
V gene: TRBV6-6
J gene: TRBJ2-3
clone size: NA
CDR3 DNA: TGTGCCAGCAGTCTCGAGACTAGCGCTTTCACAGATACGCAGTATTTT
CDR3 protein: CASSLETSAFTDTQYF

D gene: TRBD1
V gene: TRBV19
J gene: TRBJ2-6
clone size: NA
CDR3 DNA: TGTGCCAGTAGCAACAGGGGTTCACTCGGGGCCAACGTCCTGACTTTC
CDR3 protein: CASSNRGSLGANVLTF

D gene: NA
V gene: TRBV7-9
J gene: TRBJ1-5
clone size: NA
CDR3 DNA: TGTGCCAGCAGCGCGGACCATAGCAATCAGCCCCAGCATTTT
CDR3 protein: CASSADHSNQPQHF

D gene: NA
V gene: TRBV7-2
J gene: TRBJ1-2
clone size: NA
CDR3 DNA: TGTGCCAGCAGCCTATCCACAGGGACCGGCTATGGCTACACCTTC
CDR3 protein: CASSLSTGTGYGYTF

D gene: TRBD2
V gene: TRBV11-2
J gene: TRBJ2-1
clone size: once
CDR3 DNA: TGTGCCAGCAGCTACACTAGCGGGGGGGTTCAAGATGAGCAGTTCTTC
CDR3 protein: CASSYTSGGVQDEQFF

D gene: NA
V gene: TRBV24-1
J gene: TRBJ1-1
clone size: NA
CDR3 DNA: TGTGCCACCAGTCGGGGCACTGAAGCTTTCTTT
CDR3 protein: CATSRGTEAFF

D gene: NA
V gene: TRBV9
J gene: TRBJ2-3
clone size: NA
CDR3 DNA: TGTGCCAGCGGACTTGGCGGGATCACAGATACGCAGTATTTT
CDR3 protein: CASGLGGITDTQYF

D gene: TRBD1
V gene: TRBV7-9
J gene: TRBJ2-2
clone size: NA
CDR3 DNA: TGTGCCAGCAGCTCCGTGACAGGGGCCGGGGAGCTGTTTTTT
CDR3 protein: CASSSVTGAGELFF

D gene: NA
V gene: TRBV20-1
J gene: TRBJ2-5
clone size: NA
CDR3 DNA: TGCAGTGCCCTCAACGGGGAGACCCAGTACTTC
CDR3 protein: CSALNGETQYF

D gene: NA
V gene: TRBV6-4
J gene: TRBJ1-6
clone size: NA
CDR3 DNA: TGTGCCAGCAGCCCTACCGACAGCGCCAATTCACCCCTCCACTTT
CDR3 protein: CASSPTDSANSPLHF

D gene: TRBD2
V gene: TRBV30
J gene: TRBJ2-1
clone size: NA
CDR3 DNA: TGTGCCTGCAGCTATTCTAGCGGGAGTGAGCAGTTCTTC
CDR3 protein: CACSYSSGSEQFF

D gene: NA
V gene: TRBV5-1
J gene: TRBJ1-4
clone size: NA
CDR3 DNA: TGCGCCAGCATGGCAATCCAAGCTAATGAAAAACTGTTTTTT
CDR3 protein: CASMAIQANEKLFF

D gene: TRBD1
V gene: TRBV3-1/TRBV3-2
J gene: TRBJ1-5
clone size: NA
CDR3 DNA: TGTGCCAGCAGCCAAGCCGGGACAGGGAGCAATCAGCCCCAGCATTTT
CDR3 protein: CASSQAGTGSNQPQHF

D gene: NA
V gene: TRBV7-3
J gene: TRBJ1-1
clone size: NA
CDR3 DNA: TGTGCCAGCAGCTACGACAGTTACACTGAAGCTTTCTTT
CDR3 protein: CASSYDSYTEAFF

D gene: NA
V gene: TRBV27
J gene: TRBJ1-5
clone size: NA
CDR3 DNA: TGTGCCAGCAGTTCCACACAAGGACCACCCCAGCATTTT
CDR3 protein: CASSSTQGPPQHF

D gene: TRBD1
V gene: TRBV7-2
J gene: TRBJ1-6
clone size: NA
CDR3 DNA: TGTGCCAGCAGACTGGGACAGGGGGTTTATAATTCACCCCTCCACTTT
CDR3 protein: CASRLGQGVYNSPLHF

D gene: TRBD1
V gene: TRBV29-1
J gene: TRBJ1-2
clone size: NA
CDR3 DNA: TGCAGCGTCGATCAACCTAGGGACAGGACGAACTATGGCTACACCTTC
CDR3 protein: CSVDQPRDRTNYGYTF

D gene: NA
V gene: TRBV5-1
J gene: TRBJ2-5
clone size: NA
CDR3 DNA: TGCGCCAGCAGCTTCCCCGAGGAGACCCAGTACTTC
CDR3 protein: CASSFPEETQYF

D gene: NA
V gene: TRBV18
J gene: TRBJ2-7
clone size: NA
CDR3 DNA: TGTGCCAGCTCACCAGGGGCCGCTTACTCCTACGAGCAGTACTTC
CDR3 protein: CASSPGAAYSYEQYF

D gene: TRBD2
V gene: TRBV6-2/TRBV6-3
J gene: TRBJ2-7
clone size: NA
CDR3 DNA: TGTGCCAGCAGTTACTCTCTGACTAGCGGGCTAAGCTCCTACGAGCAGTACTTC
CDR3 protein: CASSYSLTSGLSSYEQYF

D gene: NA
V gene: TRBV18
J gene: TRBJ1-5
clone size: NA
CDR3 DNA: TGTGCCAGCTCACCAGTGTATAGCAATCAGCCCCAGCATTTT
CDR3 protein: CASSPVYSNQPQHF

D gene: TRBD1
V gene: TRBV2
J gene: TRBJ1-2
clone size: many
CDR3 DNA: TGTGCCAGCAGTGAACAGGGGGCGAGAGGCTACACCTTC
CDR3 protein: CASSEQGARGYTF

D gene: TRBD1
V gene: TRBV27
J gene: TRBJ1-2
clone size: NA
CDR3 DNA: TGTGCCAGCAGTCCTCCGGGACAGGGAACGGGTGGCTACACCTTC
CDR3 protein: CASSPPGQGTGGYTF

D gene: TRBD1
V gene: TRBV4-1
J gene: TRBJ1-2
clone size: NA
CDR3 DNA: TGCGCCAGCAGCCAAGGGGCAGGGGGGTATGGCTACACCTTC
CDR3 protein: CASSQGAGGYGYTF

D gene: NA
V gene: TRBV7-6
J gene: TRBJ2-7
clone size: NA
CDR3 DNA: TGTGCCAGCAGCCGGACCGCTGTCTACGAGCAGTACTTC
CDR3 protein: CASSRTAVYEQYF

D gene: TRBD1
V gene: TRBV19
J gene: TRBJ1-2
clone size: NA
CDR3 DNA: TGTGCCAGTACCCCCAGTGGGGACAGGGGTGTCTATGGCTACACCTTC
CDR3 protein: CASTPSGDRGVYGYTF

D gene: NA
V gene: TRBV25-1
J gene: TRBJ1-3
clone size: NA
CDR3 DNA: TGTGCCAGCAGTGAACTCGACAGCTCTGGAAACACCATATATTTT
CDR3 protein: CASSELDSSGNTIYF

D gene: NA
V gene: TRBV28
J gene: TRBJ1-2
clone size: NA
CDR3 DNA: TGTGCCAGCACCCCGGACGGGTATGGCTACACCTTC
CDR3 protein: CASTPDGYGYTF

D gene: NA
V gene: TRBV7-8
J gene: TRBJ1-3
clone size: NA
CDR3 DNA: TGTGCCAGCAGCTCAAGGACCATGGGCTCTGGAAACACCATATATTTT
CDR3 protein: CASSSRTMGSGNTIYF

D gene: NA
V gene: TRBV29-1
J gene: TRBJ1-2
clone size: NA
CDR3 DNA: TGCAGCGTTGAGGCAGAGGACTATGGCTACACCTTC
CDR3 protein: CSVEAEDYGYTF

D gene: NA
V gene: TRBV28
J gene: TRBJ1-1
clone size: NA
CDR3 DNA: TGTGCCAGCAGCCTACAGGGTTGGGACACTGAAGCTTTCTTT
CDR3 protein: CASSLQGWDTEAFF

D gene: NA
V gene: TRBV5-6
J gene: TRBJ2-1
clone size: NA
CDR3 DNA: TGTGCCAGCAGCTTGGCCCTGCTCCCGAACAATGAGCAGTTCTTC
CDR3 protein: CASSLALLPNNEQFF

D gene: TRBD1
V gene: TRBV10-3
J gene: TRBJ1-2
clone size: NA
CDR3 DNA: TGTGCCATCAGAACGGGACAGGGGGCGGACTATGGCTACACCTTC
CDR3 protein: CAIRTGQGADYGYTF

D gene: TRBD1
V gene: TRBV29-1
J gene: TRBJ1-2
clone size: NA
CDR3 DNA: TGCAGCGTTGATAGAGGGACAGGGTCGTCTAACTATGGCTACACCTTC
CDR3 protein: CSVDRGTGSSNYGYTF

D gene: NA
V gene: TRBV6-2/TRBV6-3
J gene: TRBJ1-1
clone size: NA
CDR3 DNA: TGTGCCAGCAGTTACCGTAGGTCAGAAGTGAACACTGAAGCTTTCTTT
CDR3 protein: CASSYRRSEVNTEAFF

D gene: NA
V gene: TRBV27
J gene: TRBJ1-4
clone size: NA
CDR3 DNA: TGTGCCAGCAGTTTTAGTCCCGGGCAGGGGTTGAAACTGTTTTTT
CDR3 protein: CASSFSPGQGLKLFF

D gene: NA
V gene: TRBV5-4
J gene: TRBJ1-2
clone size: NA
CDR3 DNA: TGTGCCAGCAGCCGGTGGGGCGCAGAGGGCTACACCTTC
CDR3 protein: CASSRWGAEGYTF

D gene: NA
V gene: TRBV2
J gene: TRBJ1-3
clone size: NA
CDR3 DNA: TGTGCCAGCAGGATGGACGTCATCTCTGGAAACACCATATATTTT
CDR3 protein: CASRMDVISGNTIYF

D gene: NA
V gene: TRBV5-1
J gene: TRBJ2-1
clone size: once
CDR3 DNA: TGCGCCAGCAGCCCGGAGGGGGTCTCCTACAATGAGCAGTTCTTC
CDR3 protein: CASSPEGVSYNEQFF

D gene: NA
V gene: TRBV3-1/TRBV3-2
J gene: TRBJ2-7
clone size: NA
CDR3 DNA: TGTGCCAGCAGCCAAGGGGCCAGTTCCTACGAGCAGTACTTC
CDR3 protein: CASSQGASSYEQYF

D gene: NA
V gene: TRBV30
J gene: TRBJ2-7
clone size: NA
CDR3 DNA: TGTGCCTGGAGTGGGGTCGGGACAACTAGCAGGCACGAGCAGTACTTC
CDR3 protein: CAWSGVGTTSRHEQYF

D gene: NA
V gene: TRBV11-3
J gene: TRBJ1-2
clone size: once
CDR3 DNA: TGTGCCAGCAGCCCGCGGGGTTCTTCGGATGGCTACACCTTC
CDR3 protein: CASSPRGSSDGYTF

D gene: NA
V gene: TRBV5-1
J gene: TRBJ2-7
clone size: NA
CDR3 DNA: TGCGCCAGCAGCTTGGAGGGACCGAAATACGAGCAGTACTTC
CDR3 protein: CASSLEGPKYEQYF

D gene: TRBD1
V gene: TRBV5-1
J gene: TRBJ2-7
clone size: NA
CDR3 DNA: TGCGCCAGCAGCGCGGGACAGGGGACCTACGAGCAGTACTTC
CDR3 protein: CASSAGQGTYEQYF

D gene: NA
V gene: TRBV15
J gene: TRBJ1-1
clone size: NA
CDR3 DNA: TGTGCCACCACCCGTGGGGGACAAGTGAACACTGAAGCTTTCTTT
CDR3 protein: CATTRGGQVNTEAFF

D gene: NA
V gene: TRBV30
J gene: TRBJ2-2
clone size: once
CDR3 DNA: TGTGCCTGGAGTGTACTAGAACCGGCCACCGGGGAGCTGTTTTTT
CDR3 protein: CAWSVLEPATGELFF

D gene: TRBD1
V gene: TRBV7-9
J gene: TRBJ1-2
clone size: NA
CDR3 DNA: TGTGCCAGCAGCCCATCGACAGGGGCCCCATTAATACACTTC
CDR3 protein: CASSPSTGAPLIHF

D gene: TRBD1
V gene: TRBV28
J gene: TRBJ2-7
clone size: once
CDR3 DNA: TGTGCCAGCAGTTCCCCACAGGGGGTCGAGCAGTACTTC
CDR3 protein: CASSSPQGVEQYF